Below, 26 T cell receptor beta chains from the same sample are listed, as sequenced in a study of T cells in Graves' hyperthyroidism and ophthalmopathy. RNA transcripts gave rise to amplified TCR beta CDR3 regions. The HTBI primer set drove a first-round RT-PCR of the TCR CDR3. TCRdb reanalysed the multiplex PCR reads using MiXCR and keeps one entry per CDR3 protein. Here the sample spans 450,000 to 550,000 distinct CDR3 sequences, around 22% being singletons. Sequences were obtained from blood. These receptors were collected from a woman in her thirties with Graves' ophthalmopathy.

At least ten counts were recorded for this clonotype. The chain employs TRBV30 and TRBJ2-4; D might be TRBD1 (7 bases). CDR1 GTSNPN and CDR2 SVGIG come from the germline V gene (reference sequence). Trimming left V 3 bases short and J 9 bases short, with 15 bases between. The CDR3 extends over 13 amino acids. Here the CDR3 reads CAWREAGGSIQYF. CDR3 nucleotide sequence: TGTGCCTGGAGAGAGGCAGGGGGGAGCATTCAGTACTTC.

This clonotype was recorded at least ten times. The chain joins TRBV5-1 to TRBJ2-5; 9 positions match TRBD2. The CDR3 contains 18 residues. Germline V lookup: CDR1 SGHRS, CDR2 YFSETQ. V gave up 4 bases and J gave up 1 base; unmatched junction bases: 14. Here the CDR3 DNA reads TGCGCCAGCAGCCCGGGGGTCGTAGCGGGGGAAGGCCAAGAGACCCAGTACTTC. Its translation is CASSPGVVAGEGQETQYF.

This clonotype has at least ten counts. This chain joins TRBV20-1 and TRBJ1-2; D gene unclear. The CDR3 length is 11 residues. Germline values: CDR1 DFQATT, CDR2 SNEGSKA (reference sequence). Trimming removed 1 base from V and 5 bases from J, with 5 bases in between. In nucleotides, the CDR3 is TGCAGTGCTAGAGTAATTTATGGCTACACCTTC. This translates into CSARVIYGYTF.

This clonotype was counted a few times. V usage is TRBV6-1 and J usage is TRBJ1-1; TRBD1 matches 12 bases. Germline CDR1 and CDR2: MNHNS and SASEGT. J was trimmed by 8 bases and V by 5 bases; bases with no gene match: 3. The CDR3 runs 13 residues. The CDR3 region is CASSRGTGGEAFF. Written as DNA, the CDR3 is TGTGCCAGCAGTCGCGGGACAGGGGGCGAAGCTTTCTTT.

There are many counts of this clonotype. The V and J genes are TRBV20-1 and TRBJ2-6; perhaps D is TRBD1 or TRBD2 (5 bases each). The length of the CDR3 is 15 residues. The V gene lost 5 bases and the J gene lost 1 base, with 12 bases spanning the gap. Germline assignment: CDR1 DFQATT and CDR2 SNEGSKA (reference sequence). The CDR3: CSAGPRGSGANVLTF. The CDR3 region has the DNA TGCAGTGCTGGCCCGAGGGGATCTGGGGCCAACGTCCTGACTTTC.

CDR3 nucleotide sequence: TGTGCCACCAGCAGAGAAGGCGGGGCCCCCCAAGAGACCCAGTACTTC. Protein: CATSREGGAPQETQYF. V gene TRBV15 combines with J gene TRBJ2-5, with D tentatively TRBD2 (6 bases). The CDR3 length is 16 residues. Germline CDR1 reads LNHNV; CDR2 reads YYDKDF (reference sequence). Trimming shortened V by 0 bases and J by 1 base, and 12 bases separated the two germline ends.

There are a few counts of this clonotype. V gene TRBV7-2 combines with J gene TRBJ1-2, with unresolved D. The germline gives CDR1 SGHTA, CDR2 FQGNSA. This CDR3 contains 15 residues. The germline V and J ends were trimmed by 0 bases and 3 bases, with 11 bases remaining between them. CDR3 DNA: TGTGCCAGCAGCTTAGCGGTGACGCTCGACTATGGCTACACCTTC. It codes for CASSLAVTLDYGYTF.

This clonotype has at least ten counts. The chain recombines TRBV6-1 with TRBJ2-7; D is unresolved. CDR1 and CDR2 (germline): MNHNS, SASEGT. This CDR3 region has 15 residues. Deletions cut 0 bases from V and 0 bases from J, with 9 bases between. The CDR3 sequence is CASSEARQTSYEQYF. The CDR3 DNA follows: TGTGCCAGCAGTGAAGCTCGGCAGACCTCCTACGAGCAGTACTTC.

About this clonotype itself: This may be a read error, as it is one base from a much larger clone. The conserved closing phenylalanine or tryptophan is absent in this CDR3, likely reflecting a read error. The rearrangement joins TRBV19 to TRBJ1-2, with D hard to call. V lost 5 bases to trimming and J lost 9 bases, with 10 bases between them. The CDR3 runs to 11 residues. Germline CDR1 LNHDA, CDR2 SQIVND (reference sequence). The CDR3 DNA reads TGTGCCAGTAGTGCCGGAGCGAGCTACACCTAC. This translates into CASSAGASYTY.

The CDR3 here is CASSEYLAGDNYGYTF. The CDR3 DNA follows: TGTGCCAGCAGTGAATATTTGGCAGGGGACAACTATGGCTACACCTTC. This chain joins TRBV25-1 and TRBJ1-2, with D tentatively TRBD1 (6 bases). The length of the CDR3 is 16 residues. CDR1 and CDR2 (germline): MGHDK, SYGVNS. V was cut by 0 bases and J by 2 bases, with 13 bases left in between.

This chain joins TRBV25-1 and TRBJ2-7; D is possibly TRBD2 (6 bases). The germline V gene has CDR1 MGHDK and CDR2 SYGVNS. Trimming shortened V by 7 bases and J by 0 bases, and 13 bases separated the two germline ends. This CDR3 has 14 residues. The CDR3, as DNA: TGTGCCAGCAACGGCGGGACCGGCTCCTACGAGCAGTACTTC. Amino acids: CASNGGTGSYEQYF.

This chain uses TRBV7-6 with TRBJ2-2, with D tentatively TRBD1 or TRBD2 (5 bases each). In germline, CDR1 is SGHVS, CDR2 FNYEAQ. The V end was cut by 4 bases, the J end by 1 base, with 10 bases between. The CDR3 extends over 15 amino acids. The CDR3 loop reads CASSSPGQNTGELFF. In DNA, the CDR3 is TGTGCCAGCAGCTCCCCGGGGCAGAACACCGGGGAGCTGTTTTTT.

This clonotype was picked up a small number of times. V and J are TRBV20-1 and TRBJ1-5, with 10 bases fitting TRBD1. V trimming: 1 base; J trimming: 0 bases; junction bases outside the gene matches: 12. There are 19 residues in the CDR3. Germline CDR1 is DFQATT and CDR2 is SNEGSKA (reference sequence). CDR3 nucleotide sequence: TGCAGTGCTAGAGTACCCCGGGACAGGGGCCGTTTTAGCAATCAGCCCCAGCATTTT. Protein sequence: CSARVPRDRGRFSNQPQHF.

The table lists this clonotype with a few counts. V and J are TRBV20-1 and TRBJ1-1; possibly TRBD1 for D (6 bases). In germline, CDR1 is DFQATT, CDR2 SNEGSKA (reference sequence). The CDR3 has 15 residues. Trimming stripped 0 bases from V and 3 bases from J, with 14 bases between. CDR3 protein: CSARDLGAGDTEAFF. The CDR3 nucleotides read TGCAGTGCTAGAGATCTGGGGGCGGGGGACACTGAAGCTTTCTTT.

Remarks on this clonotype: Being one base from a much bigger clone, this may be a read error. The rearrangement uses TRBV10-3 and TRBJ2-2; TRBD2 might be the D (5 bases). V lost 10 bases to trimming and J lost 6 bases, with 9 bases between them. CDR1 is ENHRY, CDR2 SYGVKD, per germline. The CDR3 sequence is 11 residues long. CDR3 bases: TGTGCCACCCAGGAGGCCGGGGAGCTGTTTTTT. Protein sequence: CATQEAGELFF.

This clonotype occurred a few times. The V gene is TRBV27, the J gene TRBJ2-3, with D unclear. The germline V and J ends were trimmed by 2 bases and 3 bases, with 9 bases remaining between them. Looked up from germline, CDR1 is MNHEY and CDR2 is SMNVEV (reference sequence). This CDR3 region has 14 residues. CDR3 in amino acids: CASSLTSSTDTQYF. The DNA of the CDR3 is TGTGCCAGCAGTTTAACGTCGAGTACAGATACGCAGTATTTT.

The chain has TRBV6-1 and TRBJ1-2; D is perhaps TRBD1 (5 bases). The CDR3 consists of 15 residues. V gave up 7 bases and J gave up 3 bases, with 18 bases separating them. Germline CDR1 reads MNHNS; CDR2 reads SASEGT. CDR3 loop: CASTNTGQGHYGYTF. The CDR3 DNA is TGTGCCAGCACCAATACTGGACAAGGCCACTATGGCTACACCTTC.

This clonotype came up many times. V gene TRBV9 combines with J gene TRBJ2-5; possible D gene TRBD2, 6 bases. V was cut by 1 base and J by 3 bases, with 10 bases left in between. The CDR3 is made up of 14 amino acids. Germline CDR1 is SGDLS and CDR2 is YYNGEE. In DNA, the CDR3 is TGTGCCAGCAGCGTACGGGGACTTGAAGAGACCCAGTACTTC. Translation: CASSVRGLEETQYF.

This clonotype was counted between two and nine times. Here the CDR3 reads CASSLDGGLYEQYF. Written as DNA, the CDR3 is TGTGCCAGCAGCTTAGATGGGGGTCTCTACGAGCAGTACTTC. V gene TRBV7-2 combines with J gene TRBJ2-7; TRBD1 or TRBD2 may be the D gene (5 bases each). Germline CDR1 is SGHTA and CDR2 is FQGNSA. The CDR3 contains 14 residues. Deletions cut 1 base from V and 3 bases from J, with 10 bases between.

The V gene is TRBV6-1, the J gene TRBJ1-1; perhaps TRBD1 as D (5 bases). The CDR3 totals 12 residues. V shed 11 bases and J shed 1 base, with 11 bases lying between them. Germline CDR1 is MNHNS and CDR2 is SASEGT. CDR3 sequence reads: CAVRGWNTEAFF. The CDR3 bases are TGTGCCGTGCGGGGGTGGAACACTGAAGCTTTCTTT.

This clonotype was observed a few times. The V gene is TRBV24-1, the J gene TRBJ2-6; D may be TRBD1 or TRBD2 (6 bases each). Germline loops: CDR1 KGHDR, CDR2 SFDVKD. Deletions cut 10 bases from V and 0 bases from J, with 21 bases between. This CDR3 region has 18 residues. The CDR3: CATGGESGMISGANVLTF. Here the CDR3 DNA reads TGTGCCACGGGGGGCGAGAGCGGTATGATCTCTGGGGCCAACGTCCTGACTTTC.

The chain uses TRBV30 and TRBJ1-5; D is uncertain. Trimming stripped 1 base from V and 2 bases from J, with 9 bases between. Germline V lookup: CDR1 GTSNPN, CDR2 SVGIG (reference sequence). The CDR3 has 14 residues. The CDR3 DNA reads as TGTGCCTGGAGTGGTTTTGGTCGCAATCAGCCCCAGCATTTT. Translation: CAWSGFGRNQPQHF.

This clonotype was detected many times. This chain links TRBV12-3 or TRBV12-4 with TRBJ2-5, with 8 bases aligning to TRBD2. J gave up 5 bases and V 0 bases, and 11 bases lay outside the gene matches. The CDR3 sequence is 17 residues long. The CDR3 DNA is TGTGCCAGCAGTTTAGCGCTGGACGGGGGGGCTCTGGAGACCCAGTACTTC. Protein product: CASSLALDGGALETQYF.

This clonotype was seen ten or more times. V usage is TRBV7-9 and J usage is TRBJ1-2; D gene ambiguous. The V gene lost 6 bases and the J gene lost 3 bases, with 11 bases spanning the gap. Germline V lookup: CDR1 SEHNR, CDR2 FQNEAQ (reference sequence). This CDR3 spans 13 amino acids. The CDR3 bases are TGTGCCAGCAGTTCGCCCGGACACTATGGCTACACCTTC. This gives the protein CASSSPGHYGYTF.

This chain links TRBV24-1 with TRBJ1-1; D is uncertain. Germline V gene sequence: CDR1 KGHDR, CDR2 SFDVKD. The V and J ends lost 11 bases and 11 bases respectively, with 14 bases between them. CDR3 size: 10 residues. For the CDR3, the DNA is TGTGCCAGCATCTCAATAAATGCTTTCTTT. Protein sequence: CASISINAFF.

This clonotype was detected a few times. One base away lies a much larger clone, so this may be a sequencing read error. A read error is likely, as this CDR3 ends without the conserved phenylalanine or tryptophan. The CDR3 here is CATHPKTGELFY. In nucleotides, the CDR3 is TGTGCCACCCACCCTAAGACCGGGGAGCTGTTTTAT. The J gene is TRBJ2-2, the V gene TRBV6-1, with D hard to call. The germline V and J ends were trimmed by 10 bases and 5 bases, with 11 bases remaining between them. Germline V gene sequence: CDR1 MNHNS, CDR2 SASEGT. The CDR3 is made up of 12 amino acids.